This T cell receptor (beta chain) was observed in a study of tumor-infiltrating lymphocytes in localized non-small cell lung cancer. Study-wide context: The cohort mixed smokers and never-smokers, several histologies, and some post-neoadjuvant-chemotherapy samples. Each patient gave resected tumor and non-adjacent uninvolved lung tissue.

In its sample, this clone ranks as medium-sized. Its antigen is unidentified. The data were produced by immunoSEQ multiplex PCR, yet TCRdb's version contains in-frame clones alone and is incomplete. The table has roughly 12,000 clones, approximately 65% seen once. Trimming took off 2 bases at V and 7 bases at J, with 9 bases between the two ends. In germline, CDR1 is MGHDK, CDR2 SYGVNS. The CDR3 extends over 14 amino acids. Broader study findings: Only some patients had TCR sequencing, depending on available tissue. Higher tumor T cell infiltration than in uninvolved lung was supported by TCRbeta sequencing.

This clonotype was sampled from a human donor with non-small cell lung cancer. V and J are TRBV25-1 and TRBJ1-6; no clear D gene. The sequenced sample was uninvolved lung tissue not adjacent to the tumor. The chain's CDR3 is CASSEERQNSPLHF. In nucleotides, the CDR3 is TGTGCCAGCAGTGAAGAGCGACAAAATTCACCCCTCCACTTT. The full variable domain, in which reference TRBV25-1 and TRBJ1-6 provide the parts outside the CDR3, is EADIYQTPRYLVIGTGKKITLECSQTMGHDKMYWYQQDPGMELHLIHYSYGVNSTEKGDLSSESTVSRIRTEHFPLTLESARPSHTSQYLCASSEERQNSPLHFGNGTRLTVT.